This T cell receptor (beta chain) appears in the sequencing data of a study of blood T cell repertoires in COVID-19. Across the whole study: Acute-phase and convalescent COVID-19 samples originated in the United States, Italy and Spain.

CDR3 length: 16 residues. Trimming at V came to 1 base and at J to 2 bases, leaving 5 bases not matched to a gene. The germline V gene has CDR1 LGHDT and CDR2 YNNKEL (reference sequence). Original handling: How many nucleated cells were present was estimated from reference gene primer amplification. The data were produced by immunoSEQ multiplex PCR, yet TCRdb's version contains in-frame clones alone and is incomplete. V and J calls and clone size are copied from that table; D and trimming were computed from the DNA. The sample lists about 73,000 clones, about 80% seen once, with around 28% in the top ten.

The chain combines TRBV3-1 (or the pseudogene TRBV3-2) with TRBJ2-7; 10 bases map to TRBD2. The sequencing input was peripheral blood. The clonotype originates from a human donor in a cohort sampled during active COVID-19. CDR3 in amino acids: CASSQVAGGRTYEQYF. CDR3 DNA: TGTGCCAGCAGCCAAGTAGCGGGGGGCCGAACCTACGAGCAGTACTTC.